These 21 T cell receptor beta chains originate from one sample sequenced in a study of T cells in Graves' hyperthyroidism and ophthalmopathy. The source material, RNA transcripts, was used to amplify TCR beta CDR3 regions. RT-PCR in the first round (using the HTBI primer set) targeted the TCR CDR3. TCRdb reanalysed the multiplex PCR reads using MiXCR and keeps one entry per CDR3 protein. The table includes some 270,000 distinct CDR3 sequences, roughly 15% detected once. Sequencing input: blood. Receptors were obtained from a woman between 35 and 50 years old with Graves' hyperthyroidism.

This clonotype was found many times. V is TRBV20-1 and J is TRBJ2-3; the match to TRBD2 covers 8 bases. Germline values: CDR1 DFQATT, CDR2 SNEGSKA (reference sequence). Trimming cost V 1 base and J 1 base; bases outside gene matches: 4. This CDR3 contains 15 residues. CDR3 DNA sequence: TGCAGTGCTAGAGGACTAGCGCCAGGCACAGATACGCAGTATTTT. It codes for CSARGLAPGTDTQYF.

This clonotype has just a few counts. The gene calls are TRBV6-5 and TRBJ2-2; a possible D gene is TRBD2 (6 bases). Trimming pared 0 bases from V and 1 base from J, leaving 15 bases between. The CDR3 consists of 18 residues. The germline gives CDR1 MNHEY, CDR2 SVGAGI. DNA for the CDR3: TGTGCCAGCAGTTACTCCTTAGGGACTGCCATGAACACCGGGGAGCTGTTTTTT. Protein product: CASSYSLGTAMNTGELFF.

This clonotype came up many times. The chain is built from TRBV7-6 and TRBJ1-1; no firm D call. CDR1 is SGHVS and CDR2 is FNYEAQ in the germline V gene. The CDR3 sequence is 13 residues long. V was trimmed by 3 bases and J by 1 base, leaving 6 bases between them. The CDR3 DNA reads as TGTGCCAGCAGCTTCCAGAAGAACACTGAAGCTTTCTTT. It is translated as CASSFQKNTEAFF.

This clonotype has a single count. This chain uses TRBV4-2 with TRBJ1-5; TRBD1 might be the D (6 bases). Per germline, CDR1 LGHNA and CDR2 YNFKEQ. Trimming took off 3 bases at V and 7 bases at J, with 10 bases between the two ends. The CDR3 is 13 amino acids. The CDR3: CASSQEGEQPQHF. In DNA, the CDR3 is TGTGCCAGCAGCCAGGAGGGGGAGCAGCCCCAGCATTTT.

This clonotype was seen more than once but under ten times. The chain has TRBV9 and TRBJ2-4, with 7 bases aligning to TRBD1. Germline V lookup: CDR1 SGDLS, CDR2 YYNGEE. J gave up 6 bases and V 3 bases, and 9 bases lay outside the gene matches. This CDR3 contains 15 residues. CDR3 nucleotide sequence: TGTGCCAGCAGCGCAGAGACAGGGAAGGGAAACATTCAGTACTTC. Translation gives CASSAETGKGNIQYF.

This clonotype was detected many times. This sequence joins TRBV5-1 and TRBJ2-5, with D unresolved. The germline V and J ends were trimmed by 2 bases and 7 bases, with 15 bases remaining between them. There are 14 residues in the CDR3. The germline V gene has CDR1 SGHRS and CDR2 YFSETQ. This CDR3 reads CASSFELALGTQYF. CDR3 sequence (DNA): TGCGCCAGCAGCTTCGAGCTGGCCTTAGGGACCCAGTACTTC.

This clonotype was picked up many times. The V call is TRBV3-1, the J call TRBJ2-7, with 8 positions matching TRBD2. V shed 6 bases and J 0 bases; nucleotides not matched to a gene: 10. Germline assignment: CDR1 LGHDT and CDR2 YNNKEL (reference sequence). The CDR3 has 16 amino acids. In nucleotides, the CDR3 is TGTGCCAGCAGTGGGGTAGCGGGACTGGGCTCCTACGAGCAGTACTTC. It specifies CASSGVAGLGSYEQYF.

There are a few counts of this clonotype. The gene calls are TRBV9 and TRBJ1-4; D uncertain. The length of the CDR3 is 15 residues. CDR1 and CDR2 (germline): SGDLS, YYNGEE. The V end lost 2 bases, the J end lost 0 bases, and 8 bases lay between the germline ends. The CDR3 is CASSVTTTTNEKLFF. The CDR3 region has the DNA TGTGCCAGCAGCGTCACGACAACAACTAATGAAAAACTGTTTTTT. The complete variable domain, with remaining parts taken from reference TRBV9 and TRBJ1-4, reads DSGVTQTPKHLITATGQRVTLRCSPRSGDLSVYWYQQSLDQGLQFLIQYYNGEERAKGNILERFSAQQFPDLHSELNLSSLELGDSALYFCASSVTTTTNEKLFFGSGTQLSVL.

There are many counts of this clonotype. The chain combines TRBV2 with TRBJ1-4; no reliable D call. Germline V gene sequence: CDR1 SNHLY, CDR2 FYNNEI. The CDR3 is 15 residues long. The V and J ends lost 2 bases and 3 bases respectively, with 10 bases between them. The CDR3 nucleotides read TGTGCCAGCAGTGAACTGGGCACCCCTAATGAAAAACTGTTTTTT. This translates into CASSELGTPNEKLFF.

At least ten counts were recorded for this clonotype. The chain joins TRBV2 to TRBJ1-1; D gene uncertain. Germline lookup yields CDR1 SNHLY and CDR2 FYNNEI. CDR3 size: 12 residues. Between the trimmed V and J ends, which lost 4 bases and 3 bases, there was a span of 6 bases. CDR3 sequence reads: CASSVGYTEAFF. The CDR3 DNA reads TGTGCCAGCAGTGTGGGGTACACTGAAGCTTTCTTT. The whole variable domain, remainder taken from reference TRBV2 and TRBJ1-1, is EPEVTQTPSHQVTQMGQEVILRCVPISNHLYFYWYRQILGQKVEFLVSFYNNEISEKSEIFDDQFSVERPDGSNFTLKIRSTKLEDSAMYFCASSVGYTEAFFGQGTRLTVV.

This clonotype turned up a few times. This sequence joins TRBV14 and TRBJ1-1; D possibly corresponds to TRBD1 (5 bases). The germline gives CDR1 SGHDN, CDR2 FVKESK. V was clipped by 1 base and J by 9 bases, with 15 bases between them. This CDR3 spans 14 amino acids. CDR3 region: CASSQAGTLGKAFF. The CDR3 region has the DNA TGTGCCAGCAGCCAAGCCGGGACCTTAGGGAAAGCTTTCTTT.

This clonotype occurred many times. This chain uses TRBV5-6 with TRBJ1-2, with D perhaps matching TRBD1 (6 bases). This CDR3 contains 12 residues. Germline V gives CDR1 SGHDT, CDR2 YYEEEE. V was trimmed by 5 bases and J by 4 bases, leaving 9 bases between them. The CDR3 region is CASSDRIYGYTF. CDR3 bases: TGTGCCAGCAGTGACAGGATCTATGGCTACACCTTC.

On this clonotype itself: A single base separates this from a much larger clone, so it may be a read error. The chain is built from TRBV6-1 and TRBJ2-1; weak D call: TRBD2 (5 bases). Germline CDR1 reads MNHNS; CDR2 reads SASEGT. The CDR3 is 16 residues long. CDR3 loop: CANSERAAASRNEQFF. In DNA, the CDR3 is TGTGCCAACAGTGAAAGAGCCGCCGCTAGCCGGAATGAGCAGTTCTTC.

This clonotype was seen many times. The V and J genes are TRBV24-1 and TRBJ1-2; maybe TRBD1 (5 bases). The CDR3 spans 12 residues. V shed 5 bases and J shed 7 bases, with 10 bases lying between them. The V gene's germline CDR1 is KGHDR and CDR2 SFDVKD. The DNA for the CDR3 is TGTGCCACCAGTGGGCAGGGCTCTGGCTACACCTTC. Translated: CATSGQGSGYTF.

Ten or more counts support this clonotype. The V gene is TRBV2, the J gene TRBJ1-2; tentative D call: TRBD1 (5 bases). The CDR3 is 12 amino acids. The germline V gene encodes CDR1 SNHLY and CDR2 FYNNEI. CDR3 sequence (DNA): TGTGTACTCAGGGTTCACAACTATGGCTACACCTTC. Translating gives CVLRVHNYGYTF. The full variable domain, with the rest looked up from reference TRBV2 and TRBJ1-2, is EPEVTQTPSHQVTQMGQEVILRCVPISNHLYFYWYRQILGQKVEFLVSFYNNEISEKSEIFDDQFSVERPDGSNFTLKIRSTKLEDSAMYFCVLRVHNYGYTFGSGTRLTVV.

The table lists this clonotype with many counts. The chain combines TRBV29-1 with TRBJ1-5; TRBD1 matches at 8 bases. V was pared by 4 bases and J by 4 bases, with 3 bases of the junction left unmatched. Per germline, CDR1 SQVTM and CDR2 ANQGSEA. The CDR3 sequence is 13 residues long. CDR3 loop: CSVGGQGNQPQHF. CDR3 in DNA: TGCAGCGTTGGAGGACAGGGAAATCAGCCCCAGCATTTT.

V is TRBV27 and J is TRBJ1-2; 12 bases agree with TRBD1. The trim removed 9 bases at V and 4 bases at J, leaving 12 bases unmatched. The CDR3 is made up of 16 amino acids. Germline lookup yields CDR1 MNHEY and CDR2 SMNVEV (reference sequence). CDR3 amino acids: CASKGTGGKWGYGYTF. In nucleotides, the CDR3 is TGTGCCAGTAAAGGGACAGGGGGCAAGTGGGGCTATGGCTACACCTTC.

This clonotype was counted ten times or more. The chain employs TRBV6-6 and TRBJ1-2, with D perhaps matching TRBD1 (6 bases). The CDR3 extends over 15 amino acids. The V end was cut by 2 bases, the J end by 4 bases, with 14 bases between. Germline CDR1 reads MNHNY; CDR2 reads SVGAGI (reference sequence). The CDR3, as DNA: TGTGCCAGCAGTTACGGCGGGGGCTATATCTATGGCTACACCTTC. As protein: CASSYGGGYIYGYTF.

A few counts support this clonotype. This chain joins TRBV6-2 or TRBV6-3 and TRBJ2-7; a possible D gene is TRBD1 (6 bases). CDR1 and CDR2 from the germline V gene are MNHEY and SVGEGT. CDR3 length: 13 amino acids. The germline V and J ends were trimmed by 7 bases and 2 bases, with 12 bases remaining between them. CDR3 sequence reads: CASTQTGTYEQYF. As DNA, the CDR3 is TGTGCCAGCACCCAGACAGGAACCTACGAGCAGTACTTC.

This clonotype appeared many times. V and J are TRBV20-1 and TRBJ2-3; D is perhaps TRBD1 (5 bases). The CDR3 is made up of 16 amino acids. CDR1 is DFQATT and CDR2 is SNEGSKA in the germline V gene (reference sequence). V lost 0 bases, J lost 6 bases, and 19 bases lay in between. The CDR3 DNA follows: TGCAGTGCTAGAGATTTAAACGGACCCGCAGGGGATACGCAGTATTTT. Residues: CSARDLNGPAGDTQYF.

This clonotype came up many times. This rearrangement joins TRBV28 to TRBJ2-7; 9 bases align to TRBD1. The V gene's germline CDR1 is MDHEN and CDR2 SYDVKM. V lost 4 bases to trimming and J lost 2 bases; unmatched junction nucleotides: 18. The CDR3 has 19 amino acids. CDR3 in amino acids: CASSSPSLTRDRATYEQYF. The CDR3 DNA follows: TGTGCCAGCAGTTCGCCGTCCCTCACCCGGGACAGGGCGACCTACGAGCAGTACTTC. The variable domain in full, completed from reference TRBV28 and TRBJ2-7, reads DVKVTQSSRYLVKRTGEKVFLECVQDMDHENMFWYRQDPGLGLRLIYFSYDVKMKEKGDIPEGYSVSREKKERFSLILESASTNQTSMYLCASSSPSLTRDRATYEQYFGPGTRLTVT.